This T cell receptor beta chain originates from a study of blood T cell repertoires in COVID-19. J was trimmed by 1 base and V by 4 bases; bases with no gene match: 5. Germline CDR1 is MNHNY and CDR2 is SVGAGI (reference sequence). The CDR3 runs to 15 residues. Profiled with immunoSEQ multiplex PCR; TCRdb holds only in-frame clones, not every one. The sample includes 35,000 to 50,000 clones, about 85% of them seen just once. Sequenced sample: peripheral blood. The chain uses TRBV6-6 and TRBJ1-1; 8 nucleotides agree with TRBD1. This receptor was identified in a woman in her 70s in a cohort sampled during active COVID-19. The CDR3 region has the DNA TGTGCCAGCAGTTCCTGGCAGGGGGCGAACACTGAAGCTTTCTTT. It is translated as CASSSWQGANTEAFF.